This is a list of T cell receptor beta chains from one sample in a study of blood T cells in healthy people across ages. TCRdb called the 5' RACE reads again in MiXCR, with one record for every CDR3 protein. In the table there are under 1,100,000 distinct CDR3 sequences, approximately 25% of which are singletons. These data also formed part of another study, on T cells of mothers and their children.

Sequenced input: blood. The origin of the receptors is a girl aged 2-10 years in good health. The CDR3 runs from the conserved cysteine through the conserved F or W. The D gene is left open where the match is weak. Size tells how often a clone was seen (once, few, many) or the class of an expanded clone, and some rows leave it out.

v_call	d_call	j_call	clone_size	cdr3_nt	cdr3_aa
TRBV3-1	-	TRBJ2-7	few	TGTGCCAGCAGCCAGTCGTGGAATAGGAAGTACTTC	CASSQSWNRKYF
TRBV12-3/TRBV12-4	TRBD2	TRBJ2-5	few	TGTGCCAGCAGTTTAAGTAGCGGGGGTCCCCAAGAGACCCAGTACTTC	CASSLSSGGPQETQYF
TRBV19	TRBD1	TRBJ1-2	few	TGTGCCAGTAGTCCCCTCACCGGGACAGGTCTCTATGGCTACACCTTC	CASSPLTGTGLYGYTF
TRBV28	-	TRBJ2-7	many	TGTGCCAGCGGGGACTCCTACGAGCAGTACTTC	CASGDSYEQYF
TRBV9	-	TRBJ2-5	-	TGTGCCAGCAGTCCCTCACTAGCCCCACAAGAGACCCAGTACTTC	CASSPSLAPQETQYF
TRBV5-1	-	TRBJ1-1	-	TGCGCCAGCAGTTGGGAATGGGTTGGCACTGAAGCTTTCTTT	CASSWEWVGTEAFF
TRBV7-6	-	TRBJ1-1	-	TGTGCCATCAGCTCGGAAGTGAACACTGAAGCTTTCTTT	CAISSEVNTEAFF
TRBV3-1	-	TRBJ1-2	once	TGTGCCAGCAGCCAAGACAGGCAAATCTATGGCTACACCTTC	CASSQDRQIYGYTF
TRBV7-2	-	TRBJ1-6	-	TGTGCCAGCAGCTTAGTTTTTGTGGCGGAAAGCTCCTATAATTCACCCCTCCACTTT	CASSLVFVAESSYNSPLHF
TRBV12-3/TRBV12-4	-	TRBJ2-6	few	TGTGCCAGCAGGCCGAGGAGCTCTGGGGCCAACGTCCTGACTTTC	CASRPRSSGANVLTF
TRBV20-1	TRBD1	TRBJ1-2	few	TGCAGTGCTGAGGGGGCGGCGGAGAAGGTTGGCTACACCTTC	CSAEGAAEKVGYTF
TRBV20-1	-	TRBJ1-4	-	TGCAGTGCCGGGGGGTCAACTAATGAAAAACTGTTTTTT	CSAGGSTNEKLFF
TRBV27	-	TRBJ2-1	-	TGTGCCAGCAGTTTATCGGGGCAGACCTACAATGAGCAGTTCTTC	CASSLSGQTYNEQFF
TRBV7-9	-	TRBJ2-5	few	TGTGCCAGCAGCCGCCTACTCGGGTACCAAGAGACCCAGTACTTC	CASSRLLGYQETQYF
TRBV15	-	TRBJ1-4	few	TGTGCCACCAGCAGAAACCCCTGGGGTAGGGGAGGTGAAAAACTGTTTTTT	CATSRNPWGRGGEKLFF
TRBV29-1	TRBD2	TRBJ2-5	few	TGCAGCGTGCTTGGGGGGGTGGCCCAAGAGACCCAGTACTTC	CSVLGGVAQETQYF
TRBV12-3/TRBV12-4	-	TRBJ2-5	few	TGTGCCAGCAGGCACGAGGGAGTTGGAGAGACCCAGTACTTC	CASRHEGVGETQYF
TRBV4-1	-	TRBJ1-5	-	TGCGCCAGCAGCCAAACTCCCCTAGGCGGCCCCCAGCATTTT	CASSQTPLGGPQHF
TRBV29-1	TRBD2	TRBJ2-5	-	TGCAGCGTTGATCCGGGACTACAAGAGACCCAGTACTTC	CSVDPGLQETQYF
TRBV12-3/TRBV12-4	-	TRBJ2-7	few	TGTGCCAGCAGCCTAACTAGCCACCACGAGCAGTACTTC	CASSLTSHHEQYF
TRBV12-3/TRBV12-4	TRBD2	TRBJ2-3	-	TGTGCCAGCAGTGGACTAGCGGGAGATCTCACGCAGTATTTT	CASSGLAGDLTQYF
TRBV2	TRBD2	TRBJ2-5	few	TGTGCCACCCTAACTAGCGGGGGGGCCAAAGCAGAGGAGACCCAGTACTTC	CATLTSGGAKAEETQYF
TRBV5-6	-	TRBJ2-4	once	TGTGCCAGCAGCGGATTAATAAACATTCAGTACTTC	CASSGLINIQYF
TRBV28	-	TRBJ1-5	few	TGTGCCAGCAGTCCCCTCTTAAAGGATCAGCCCCAGCATTTT	CASSPLLKDQPQHF
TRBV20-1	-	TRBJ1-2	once	TGCAGTGCTAGGACCGCAGGGCTCTATGGCTACACCTTC	CSARTAGLYGYTF
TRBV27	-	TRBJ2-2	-	TGTGCCAGCAGTCCTTTTGACAGTCCGAACACCGGGGAGCTGTTTTTT	CASSPFDSPNTGELFF
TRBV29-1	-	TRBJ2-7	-	TGCAGCGTTGAGGGTCGCTCCTACGAGCAGTACTTC	CSVEGRSYEQYF
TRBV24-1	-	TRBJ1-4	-	TGTGCCACCAGTGCAAGCGGGCCCGCGAATGAAAAACTGTTTTTT	CATSASGPANEKLFF
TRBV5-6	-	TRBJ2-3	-	TGTGCCAGCAGCTCACGACAGACTCATACGCAGTATTTT	CASSSRQTHTQYF
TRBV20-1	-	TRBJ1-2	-	TGCAGTGCTGGGAGCGACAGGTCCTATGGCTACACCTTC	CSAGSDRSYGYTF
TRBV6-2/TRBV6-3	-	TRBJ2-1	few	TGTGCCAGCAGCCTGACGGGGGTCCTTGAGCAGTTCTTC	CASSLTGVLEQFF
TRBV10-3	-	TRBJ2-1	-	TGTGCCGCGAGGGACGGAGAAGGGCAGTTCTTC	CAARDGEGQFF
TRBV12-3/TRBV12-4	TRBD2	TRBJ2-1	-	TGTGCCAGCATGATCTCAGCGGGAGGGCAATACAATGAGCAGTTCTTC	CASMISAGGQYNEQFF
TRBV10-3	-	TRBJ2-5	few	TGTGCCATCAGTGAAGGGACCTACCAAGAGACCCAGTACTTC	CAISEGTYQETQYF
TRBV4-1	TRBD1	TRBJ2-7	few	TGCGCCAGCAGCCAAGGGCGACAGGGCCCCTACGAGCAGTACTTC	CASSQGRQGPYEQYF
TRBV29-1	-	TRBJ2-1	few	TGCAGCGGGGACGCCCCCGGGGGTGAGCAGTTCTTC	CSGDAPGGEQFF
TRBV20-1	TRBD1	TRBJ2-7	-	TGCAGTGCTAGGCCGGGACAGACCTACGAGCAGTACTTC	CSARPGQTYEQYF
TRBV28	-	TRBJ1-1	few	TGTGCCAGCAGTTCCAACTATCCGACAGTCATGAACACTGAAGCTTTCTTT	CASSSNYPTVMNTEAFF
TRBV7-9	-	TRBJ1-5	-	TGTGCCAGCAGCCCGAAAACCTTGGGGCCCCAGCATTTT	CASSPKTLGPQHF
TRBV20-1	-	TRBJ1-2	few	TGCAGTGGGACCGGGACACCTAACTATGGCTACACCTTC	CSGTGTPNYGYTF
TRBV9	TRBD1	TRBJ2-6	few	TGTGCCAGCAGCATCCCCTCACCTGGACAGGGGGCGATAACTGGGGCCAACGTCCTGACTTTC	CASSIPSPGQGAITGANVLTF